Below, 6 T cell receptor beta chains from the same sample are listed, as sequenced in a study of T cell repertoires in aging, cancer and after chemotherapy. TRB rearrangements spanning V, D and J were amplified using mixed TRB-A/B primers. Using its own MiXCR run on the multiplex PCR reads, TCRdb lists one record per CDR3 protein. The sample holds under 2,500 distinct CDR3 sequences; roughly a quarter are singletons and the top ten take around 9.4%. TCR beta rearrangements were amplified from peripheral blood genomic DNA. Sequencing was performed on blood. Every receptor here comes from a human donor with a solid tumor.

This clonotype is medium-sized within its sample. V is TRBV7-9 and J is TRBJ1-4, with D tentatively TRBD1 (5 bases). The ends were cut back, 5 bases at V and 8 bases at J, with 21 bases in the middle. The CDR3 length is 16 residues. The germline CDR1 and CDR2 sequences are SEHNR and FQNEAQ (reference sequence). In DNA form, the CDR3 reads TGTGCCAGCAGCCCCCGGGACGGTCAACAAGGCGAAAAACTGTTTTTT. Translation: CASSPRDGQQGEKLFF.

The gene calls are TRBV24-1 and TRBJ2-2; no definite D call. Per the germline V gene, CDR1 is KGHDR and CDR2 is SFDVKD. The CDR3 length is 14 residues. Trimming left V 10 bases short and J 1 base short, with 12 bases between. The CDR3: CATSSTRNTGELFF. DNA for the CDR3: TGTGCCACTTCCAGCACGAGGAACACCGGGGAGCTGTTTTTT.

By share of the sample, this clonotype is large. The rearrangement links TRBV19 to TRBJ2-7; 11 bases match TRBD1. The CDR3 length is 15 residues. The trim removed 5 bases at V and 4 bases at J, leaving 7 bases unmatched. Germline CDR1 reads LNHDA; CDR2 reads SQIVND (reference sequence). CDR3 amino acids: CASSDTGTGGYEQYF. The CDR3 region has the DNA TGTGCCAGTAGTGACACCGGGACAGGGGGATACGAGCAGTACTTC.

The V gene is TRBV7-3, the J gene TRBJ2-1; 12 bases agree with TRBD2. The CDR3 extends over 15 amino acids. The V segment lost 3 bases and the J segment 6 bases; nucleotides outside the gene matches: 3. Germline V gene sequence: CDR1 SGHTA, CDR2 FQGTGA. The CDR3 reads CASSFTSGGPNEQFF. Written as DNA, the CDR3 is TGTGCCAGCAGCTTTACTAGCGGGGGGCCCAATGAGCAGTTCTTC.

There are a few counts of this clonotype. The genes are TRBV13 and TRBJ2-4; D gene uncertain. Germline CDR1 and CDR2: PRHDT and FYEKMQ (reference sequence). CDR3 length: 15 residues. Trimming removed 1 base at V and 2 bases at J, with 9 bases between. CDR3 residues: CASSLDGITKNIQYF. The CDR3 region has the DNA TGTGCCAGCAGCTTAGACGGTATCACCAAAAACATTCAGTACTTC.

This chain connects TRBV5-1 to TRBJ2-2, with TRBD1 matching over 8 bases. Germline lookup yields CDR1 SGHRS and CDR2 YFSETQ. The CDR3 totals 17 residues. V dropped 3 bases and J dropped 7; count of bases not matched to a gene: 14. This chain's CDR3 is CASSSGQGGLVGGELFF. Written as DNA, the CDR3 is TGCGCCAGCAGCTCCGGACAGGGCGGCCTCGTCGGCGGGGAGCTGTTTTTT.